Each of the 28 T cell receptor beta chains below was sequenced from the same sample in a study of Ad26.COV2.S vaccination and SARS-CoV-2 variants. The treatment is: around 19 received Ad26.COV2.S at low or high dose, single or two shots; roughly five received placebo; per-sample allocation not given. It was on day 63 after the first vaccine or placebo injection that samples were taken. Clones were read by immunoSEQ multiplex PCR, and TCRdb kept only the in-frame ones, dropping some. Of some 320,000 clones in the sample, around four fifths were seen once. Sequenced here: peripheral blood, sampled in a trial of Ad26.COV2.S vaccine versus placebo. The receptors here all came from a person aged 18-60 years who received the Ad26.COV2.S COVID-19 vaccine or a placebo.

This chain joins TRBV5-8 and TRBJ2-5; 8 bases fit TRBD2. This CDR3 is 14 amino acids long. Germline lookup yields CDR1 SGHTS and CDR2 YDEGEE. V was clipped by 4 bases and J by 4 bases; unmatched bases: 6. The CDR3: CASSPGLVPETQYF. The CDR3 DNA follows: TGTGCCAGCAGCCCGGGACTAGTCCCAGAGACCCAGTACTTC. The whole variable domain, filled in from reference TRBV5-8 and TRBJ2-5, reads EAGVTQSPTHLIKTRGQQATLRCSPISGHTSVYWYQQALGLGLQFLLWYDEGEERNRGNFPPRFSGRQFPNYSSELNVNALELEDSALYLCASSPGLVPETQYFGPGTRLLVL.

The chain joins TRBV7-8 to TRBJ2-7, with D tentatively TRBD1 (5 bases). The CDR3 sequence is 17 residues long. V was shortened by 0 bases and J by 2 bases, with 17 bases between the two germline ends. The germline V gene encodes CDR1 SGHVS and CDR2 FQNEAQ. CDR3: CASSLAVGKGPAYEQYF. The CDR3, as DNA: TGTGCCAGCAGCTTAGCCGTTGGGAAGGGGCCGGCCTACGAGCAGTACTTC.

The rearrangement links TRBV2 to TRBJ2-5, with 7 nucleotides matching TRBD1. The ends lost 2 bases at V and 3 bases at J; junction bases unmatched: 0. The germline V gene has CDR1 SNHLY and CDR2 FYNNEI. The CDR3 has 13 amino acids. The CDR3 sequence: CASSEQGEETQYF. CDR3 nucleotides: TGTGCCAGCAGTGAACAGGGGGAAGAGACCCAGTACTTC.

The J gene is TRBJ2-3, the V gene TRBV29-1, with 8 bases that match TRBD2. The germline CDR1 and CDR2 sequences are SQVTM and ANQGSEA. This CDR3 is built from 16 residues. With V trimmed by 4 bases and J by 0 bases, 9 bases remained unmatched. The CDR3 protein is CSVALMVAGSTDTQYF. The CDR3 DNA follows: TGCAGCGTTGCCCTGATGGTAGCGGGGAGCACAGATACGCAGTATTTT.

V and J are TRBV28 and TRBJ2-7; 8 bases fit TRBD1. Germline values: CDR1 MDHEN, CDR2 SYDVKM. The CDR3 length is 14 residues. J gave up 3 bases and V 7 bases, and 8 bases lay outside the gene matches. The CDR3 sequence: CASTRGGQGYEQYF. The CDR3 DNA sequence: TGTGCCAGCACCCGAGGAGGACAGGGCTACGAGCAGTACTTC.

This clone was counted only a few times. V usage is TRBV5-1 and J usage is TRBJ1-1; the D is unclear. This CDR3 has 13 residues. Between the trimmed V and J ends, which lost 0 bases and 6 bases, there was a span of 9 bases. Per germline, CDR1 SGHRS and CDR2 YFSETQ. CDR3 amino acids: CASSLDSGSEAFF. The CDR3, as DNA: TGCGCCAGCAGCTTGGATTCCGGGTCTGAAGCTTTCTTT.

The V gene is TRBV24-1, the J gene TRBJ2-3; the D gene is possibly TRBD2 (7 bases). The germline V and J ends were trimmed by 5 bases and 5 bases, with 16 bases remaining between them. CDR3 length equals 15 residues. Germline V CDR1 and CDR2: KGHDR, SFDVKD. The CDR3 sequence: CATSVGGGRRDTQYF. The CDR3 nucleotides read TGTGCCACCAGTGTTGGGGGGGGCCGGAGAGATACGCAGTATTTT.

CDR3 protein: CASKREISTDTQYF. The DNA for the CDR3 is TGTGCCAGCAAGAGGGAGATAAGCACAGATACGCAGTATTTT. The chain couples TRBV6-5 to TRBJ2-3, with a possible D match to TRBD2 (5 bases). The CDR3 is 14 residues long. V lost 7 bases, J lost 0 bases, and 11 bases lay in between. The V gene's germline CDR1 is MNHEY and CDR2 SVGAGI.

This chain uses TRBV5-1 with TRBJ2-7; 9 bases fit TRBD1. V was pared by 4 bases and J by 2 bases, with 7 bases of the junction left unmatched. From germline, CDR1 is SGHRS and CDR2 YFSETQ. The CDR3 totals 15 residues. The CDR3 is CASSAEQGATYEQYF. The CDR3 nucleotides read TGCGCCAGCAGCGCTGAACAGGGGGCGACCTACGAGCAGTACTTC.

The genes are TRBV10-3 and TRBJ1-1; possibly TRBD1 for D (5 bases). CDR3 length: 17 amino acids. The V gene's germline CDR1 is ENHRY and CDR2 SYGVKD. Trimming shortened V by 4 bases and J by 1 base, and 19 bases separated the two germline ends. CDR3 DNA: TGTGCCATCAGTGCGGTCGGCGGGACTTCAAAGAACACTGAAGCTTTCTTT. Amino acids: CAISAVGGTSKNTEAFF.

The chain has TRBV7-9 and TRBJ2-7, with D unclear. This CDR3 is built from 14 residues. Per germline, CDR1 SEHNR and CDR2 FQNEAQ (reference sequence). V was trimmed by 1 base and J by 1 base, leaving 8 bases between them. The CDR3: CASSLVEESYEQYF. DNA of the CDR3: TGTGCCAGCAGCTTAGTGGAAGAGTCCTACGAGCAGTACTTC.

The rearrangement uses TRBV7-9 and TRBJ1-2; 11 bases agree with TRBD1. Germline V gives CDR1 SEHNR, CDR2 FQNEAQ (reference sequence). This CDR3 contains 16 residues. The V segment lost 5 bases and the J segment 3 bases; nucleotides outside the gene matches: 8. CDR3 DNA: TGTGCCAGCAGCCCAGGTGGGACAGGGGGTCACTATGGCTACACCTTC. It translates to CASSPGGTGGHYGYTF.

As DNA, the CDR3 is TGTGCCAGCAGCTTGGATAGGGGCGCGGGAAACACCATATATTTT. Protein sequence: CASSLDRGAGNTIYF. The V call is TRBV5-5, the J call TRBJ1-3, with D possibly matching TRBD1 (5 bases). The CDR3 is 15 residues long. Germline CDR1 and CDR2: SGHKS and YYEKEE (reference sequence). V was cut by 0 bases and J by 4 bases, with 11 bases left in between.

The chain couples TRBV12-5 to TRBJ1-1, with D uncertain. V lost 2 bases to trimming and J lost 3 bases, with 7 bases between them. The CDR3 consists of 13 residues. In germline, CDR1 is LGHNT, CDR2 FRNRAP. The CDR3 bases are TGTGCTAGTGGTTTGTACGGGTACACTGAAGCTTTCTTT. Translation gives CASGLYGYTEAFF.

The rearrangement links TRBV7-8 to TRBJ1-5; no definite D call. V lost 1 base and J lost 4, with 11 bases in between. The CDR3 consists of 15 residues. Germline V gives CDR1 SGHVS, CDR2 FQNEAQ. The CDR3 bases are TGTGCCAGCAGCTTAGGTTACCAACTGAATCAGCCCCAGCATTTT. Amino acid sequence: CASSLGYQLNQPQHF.

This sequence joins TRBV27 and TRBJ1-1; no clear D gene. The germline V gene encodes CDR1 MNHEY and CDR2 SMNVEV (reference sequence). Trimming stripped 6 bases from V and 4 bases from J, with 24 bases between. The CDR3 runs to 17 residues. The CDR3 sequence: CASRKGLPLEYVTEAFF. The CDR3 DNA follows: TGTGCCAGCAGAAAAGGCCTCCCCCTGGAATATGTCACTGAAGCTTTCTTT.

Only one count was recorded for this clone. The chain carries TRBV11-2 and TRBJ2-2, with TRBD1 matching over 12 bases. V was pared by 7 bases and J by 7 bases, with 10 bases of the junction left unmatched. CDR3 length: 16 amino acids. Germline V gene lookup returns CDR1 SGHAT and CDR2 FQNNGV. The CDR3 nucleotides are TGTGCCAGCATCAGGGGACAGGGGGCGCGGGGCGGGGAGCTGTTTTTT. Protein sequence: CASIRGQGARGGELFF.

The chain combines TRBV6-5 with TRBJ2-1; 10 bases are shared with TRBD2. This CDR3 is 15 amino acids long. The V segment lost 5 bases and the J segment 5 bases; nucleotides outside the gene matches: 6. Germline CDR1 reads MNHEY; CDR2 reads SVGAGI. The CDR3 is CASSKLAGANNEQFF. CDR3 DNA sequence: TGTGCCAGCAGTAAGCTAGCGGGGGCAAACAATGAGCAGTTCTTC.

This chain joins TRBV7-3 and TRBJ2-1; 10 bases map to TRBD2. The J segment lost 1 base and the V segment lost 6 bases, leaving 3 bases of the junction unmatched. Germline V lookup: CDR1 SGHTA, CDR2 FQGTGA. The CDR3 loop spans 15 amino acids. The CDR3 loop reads CASSLGLASYNEQFF. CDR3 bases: TGTGCCAGCAGTTTGGGACTAGCGTCCTACAATGAGCAGTTCTTC.

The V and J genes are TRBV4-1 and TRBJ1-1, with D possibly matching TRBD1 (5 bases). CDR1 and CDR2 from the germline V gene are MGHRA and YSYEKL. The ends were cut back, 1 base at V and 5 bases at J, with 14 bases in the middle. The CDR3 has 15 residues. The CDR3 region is CASSQGGLKRTEAFF. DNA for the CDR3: TGCGCCAGCAGCCAAGGGGGCCTTAAGAGGACTGAAGCTTTCTTT.

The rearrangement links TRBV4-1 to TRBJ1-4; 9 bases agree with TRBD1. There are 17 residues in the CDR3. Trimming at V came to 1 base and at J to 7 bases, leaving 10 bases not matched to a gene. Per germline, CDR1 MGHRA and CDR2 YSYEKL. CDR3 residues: CASSQGGVTGGLEKLFF. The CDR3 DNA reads TGCGCCAGCAGCCAAGGCGGCGTGACAGGGGGACTTGAAAAACTGTTTTTT.

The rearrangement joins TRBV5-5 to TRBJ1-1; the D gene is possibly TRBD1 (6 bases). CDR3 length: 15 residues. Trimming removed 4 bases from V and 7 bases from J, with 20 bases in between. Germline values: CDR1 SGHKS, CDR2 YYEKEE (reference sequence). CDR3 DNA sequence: TGTGCCAGCAGCGTCACCGCACAGGGAAGGATTGAAGCTTTCTTT. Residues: CASSVTAQGRIEAFF.

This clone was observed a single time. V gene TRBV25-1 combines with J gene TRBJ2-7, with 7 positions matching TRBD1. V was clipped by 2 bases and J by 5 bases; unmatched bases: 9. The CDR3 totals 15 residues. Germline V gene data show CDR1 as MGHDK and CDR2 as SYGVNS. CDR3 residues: CASSEPYRGEDEQYF. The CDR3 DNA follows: TGTGCCAGCAGTGAACCATACAGGGGAGAGGACGAGCAGTACTTC.

The CDR3 DNA follows: TGTGCTACCTCTGGGAGTTCACCCCTCCACTTT. Protein: CATSGSSPLHF. This chain connects TRBV28 to TRBJ1-6, with D uncertain. The CDR3 consists of 11 residues. Germline V lookup: CDR1 MDHEN, CDR2 SYDVKM.

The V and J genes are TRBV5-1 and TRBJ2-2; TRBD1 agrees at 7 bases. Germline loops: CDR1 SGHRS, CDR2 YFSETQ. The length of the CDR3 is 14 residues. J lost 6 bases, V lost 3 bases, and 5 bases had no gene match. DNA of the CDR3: TGCGCCAGCAGCTCTGGGACAGTCTCCGGGGAGCTGTTTTTT. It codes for CASSSGTVSGELFF. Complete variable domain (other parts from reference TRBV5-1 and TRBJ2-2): KAGVTQTPRYLIKTRGQQVTLSCSPISGHRSVSWYQQTPGQGLQFLFEYFSETQRNKGNFPGRFSGRQFSNSRSEMNVSTLELGDSALYLCASSSGTVSGELFFGEGSRLTVL.

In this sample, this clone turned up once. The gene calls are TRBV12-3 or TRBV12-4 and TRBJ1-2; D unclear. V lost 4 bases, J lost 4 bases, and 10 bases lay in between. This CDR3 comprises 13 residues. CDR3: CASSSGASYGYTF. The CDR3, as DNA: TGTGCCAGCAGTTCAGGAGCCTCCTATGGCTACACCTTC.

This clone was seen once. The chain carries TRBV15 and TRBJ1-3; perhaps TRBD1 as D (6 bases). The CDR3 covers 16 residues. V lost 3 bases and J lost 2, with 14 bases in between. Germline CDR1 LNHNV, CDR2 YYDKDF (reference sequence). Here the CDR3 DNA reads TGTGCCACCAGCAGGGTCGAGGGGGTGGCTGGAAACACCATATATTTT. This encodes CATSRVEGVAGNTIYF.

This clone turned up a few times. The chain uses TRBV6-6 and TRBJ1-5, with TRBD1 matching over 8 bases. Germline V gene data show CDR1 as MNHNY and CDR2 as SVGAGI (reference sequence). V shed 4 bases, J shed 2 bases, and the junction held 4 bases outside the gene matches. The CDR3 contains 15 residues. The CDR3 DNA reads TGTGCCAGCAGTTCCGGACAGGGTGGCAATCAGCCCCAGCATTTT. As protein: CASSSGQGGNQPQHF.